This T cell receptor beta chain was sequenced for a study of blood T cell repertoires in COVID-19. Study details: Samples representing acute and convalescent COVID-19 were sourced from the United States, Italy and Spain.

The CDR3 contains 18 residues. V dropped 4 bases and J dropped 3 bases, with 22 bases sitting between them. Germline lookup yields CDR1 SEHNR and CDR2 FQNEAQ (reference sequence). Measured with immunoSEQ multiplex PCR; TCRdb has only the in-frame clones, and not every one. This table has around 390,000 clones, around nine tenths appearing once. Sequenced: PBMCs or T cells enriched from blood (not recorded which). The chain combines TRBV7-9 with TRBJ2-1; D is uncertain. The clonotype originates from a woman aged 45-65 years who had recovered from COVID-19. CDR3 sequence: CASSSNLEATRIYNEQFF. CDR3 DNA: TGTGCCAGCAGCTCCAACCTAGAGGCTACCCGCATCTACAATGAGCAGTTCTTC.